This T cell receptor beta chain was retrieved from a study of blood T cell repertoires in COVID-19 (dated by TCRdb to the early 2020s). In the study overall: Collaborator samples came from the United States, Italy and Spain and covered acute and convalescent phases of COVID-19. The material from the prospective study consisted of cDNA or gDNA derived from T cells, B-cell-depleted T cells, or PBMCs. Subjects who had been exposed to COVID-19, were actively infected with it, or had recovered from it provided the deeply sampled blood TCRbeta repertoires that made up the dataset. The repertoires were released in a freely available public database intended as a resource for research on the immune response to SARS-CoV-2. Samples were obtained from the ongoing ImmuneRACE study (first 160 participants) and from about 1,300 subjects provided by 6 global collaborators. Sample metadata almost always included a de-identified subject ID, COVID-19 status, age in years and sex. Where available, HLA class I and class II types were obtained from metadata supplied by the sample provider rather than from assay-based typing. What the study reported, not specific to this receptor: How much clinical and demographic metadata was included differed by source and by participant, and the metadata was provided uncurated.

TCRbeta CDR3 regions were amplified from genomic DNA using the immunoSEQ Assay, a bias-controlled multiplex PCR. In the original analysis: Nucleated cell counts per sample were estimated from amplification of reference gene primers within the assay. To quantify the absolute abundance of each unique TCRbeta CDR3 rearrangement, sequence reads were collapsed and filtered. Productive Simpson clonality was computed per sample as the square root of Simpson's diversity index over productive rearrangements. In its TCRdb copy, this immuneACCESS table keeps in-frame sequences only and misses some clones. Where compared with another copy, unresolved V genes explain less than half of these, and the others have no known cause. V and J calls and clone size are copied from that table; D and trimming were computed from the DNA. The sample table lists fewer than 60,000 clones, over 65% of them with a count of one. Of the sample, roughly 12% is held by the ten largest clones.

In Seattle, one collaborating source enrolled patients while the infection was active and tracked those patients longitudinally over the course of disease. Collaborating institutions collected whole blood in K2EDTA tubes following their own protocols. Collaborator samples were shipped for TCRbeta analysis as frozen whole blood, isolated PBMCs, or DNA extracted from either sample type. In the germline V gene, CDR1 corresponds to KGHDR and CDR2 to SFDVKD. The CDR3 runs 18 residues from the cysteine to the phenylalanine. The kept DNA is CDR3 alone, 54 bases in frame from the first base. Trimming takes 5 bases from V and 1 base from J, and the germline ends sit 22 bases apart. This clone was picked up one time. Its binding antigen is unknown. No base qualities exist here, and no much larger clone lies one base off it.

The chain is made from TRBV24-1 and TRBJ1-2; TRBD1 is possibly the D segment (6 matching bases). This receptor was obtained from an older man with COVID-19, enrolled during active disease. The sequenced material came from peripheral blood. DNA sequence: TGTGCCACCAGTGGCACACCGGAGACAGGAGACGTTAACTATGGCTACACCTTC. Its protein reads: CATSGTPETGDVNYGYTF.